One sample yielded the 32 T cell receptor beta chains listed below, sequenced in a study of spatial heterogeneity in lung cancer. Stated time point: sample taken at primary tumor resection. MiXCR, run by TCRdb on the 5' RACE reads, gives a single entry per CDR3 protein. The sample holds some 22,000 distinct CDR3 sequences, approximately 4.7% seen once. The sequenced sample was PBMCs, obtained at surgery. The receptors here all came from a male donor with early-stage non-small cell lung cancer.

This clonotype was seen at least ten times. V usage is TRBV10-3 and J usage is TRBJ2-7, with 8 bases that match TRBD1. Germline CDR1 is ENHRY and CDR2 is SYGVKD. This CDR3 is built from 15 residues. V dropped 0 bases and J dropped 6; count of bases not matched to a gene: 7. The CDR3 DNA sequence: TGTGCCATCAGTGAGTCTAGGACAGGGTACGTCGAGCAGTACTTC. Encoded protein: CAISESRTGYVEQYF.

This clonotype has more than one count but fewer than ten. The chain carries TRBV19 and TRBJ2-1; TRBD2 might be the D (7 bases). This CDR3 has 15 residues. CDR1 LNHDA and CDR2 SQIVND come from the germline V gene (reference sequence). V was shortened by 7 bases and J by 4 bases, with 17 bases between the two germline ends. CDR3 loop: CASKGGDSMYNEQFF. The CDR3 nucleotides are TGTGCCAGTAAGGGGGGGGACTCTATGTACAATGAGCAGTTCTTC.

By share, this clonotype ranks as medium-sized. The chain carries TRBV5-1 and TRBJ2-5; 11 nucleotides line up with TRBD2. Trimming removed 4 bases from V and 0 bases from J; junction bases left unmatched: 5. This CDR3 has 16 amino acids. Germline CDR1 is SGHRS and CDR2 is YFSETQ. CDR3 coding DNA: TGCGCCAGCAGCCCTGGACTAGCGGGTTACCAAGAGACCCAGTACTTC. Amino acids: CASSPGLAGYQETQYF.

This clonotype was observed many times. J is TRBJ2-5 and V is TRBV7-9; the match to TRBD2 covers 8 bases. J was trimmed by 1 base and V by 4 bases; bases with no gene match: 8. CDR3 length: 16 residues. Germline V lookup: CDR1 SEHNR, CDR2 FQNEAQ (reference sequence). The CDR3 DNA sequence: TGTGCCAGCAGCTCCCGATTAGCGGGGCCCCAAGAGACCCAGTACTTC. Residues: CASSSRLAGPQETQYF. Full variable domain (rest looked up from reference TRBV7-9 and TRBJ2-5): DTGVSQNPRHKITKRGQNVTFRCDPISEHNRLYWYRQTLGQGPEFLTYFQNEAQLEKSRLLSDRFSAERPKGSFSTLEIQRTEQGDSAMYLCASSSRLAGPQETQYFGPGTRLLVL.

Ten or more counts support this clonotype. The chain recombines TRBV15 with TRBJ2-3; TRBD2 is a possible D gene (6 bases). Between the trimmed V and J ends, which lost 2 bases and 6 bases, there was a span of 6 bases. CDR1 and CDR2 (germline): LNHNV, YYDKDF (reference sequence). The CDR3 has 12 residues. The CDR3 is CATSRRGDTQYF. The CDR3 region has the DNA TGTGCCACCAGCAGACGGGGGGATACGCAGTATTTT.

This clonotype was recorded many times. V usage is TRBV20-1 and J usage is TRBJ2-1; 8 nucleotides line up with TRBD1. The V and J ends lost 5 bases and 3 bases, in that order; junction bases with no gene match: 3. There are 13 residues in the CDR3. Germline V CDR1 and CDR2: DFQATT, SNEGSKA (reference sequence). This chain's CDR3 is CSAGTGHYNEQFF. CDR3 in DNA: TGCAGTGCTGGGACAGGACACTACAATGAGCAGTTCTTC.

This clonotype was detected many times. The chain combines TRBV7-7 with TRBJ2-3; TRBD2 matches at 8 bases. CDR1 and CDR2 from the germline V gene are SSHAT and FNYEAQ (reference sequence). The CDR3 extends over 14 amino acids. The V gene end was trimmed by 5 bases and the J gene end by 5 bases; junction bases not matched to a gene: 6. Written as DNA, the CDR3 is TGTGCCAGCAGCCCGGGACTAGATGGAGATACGCAGTATTTT. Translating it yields CASSPGLDGDTQYF.

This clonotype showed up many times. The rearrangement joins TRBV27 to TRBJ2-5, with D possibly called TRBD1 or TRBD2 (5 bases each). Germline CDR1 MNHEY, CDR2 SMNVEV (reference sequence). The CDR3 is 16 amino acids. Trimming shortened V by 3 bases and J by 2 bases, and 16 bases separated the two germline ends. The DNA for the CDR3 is TGTGCCAGCAGTTTGAGGTGGGGCCGGGGTCAAGAGACCCAGTACTTC. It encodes CASSLRWGRGQETQYF.

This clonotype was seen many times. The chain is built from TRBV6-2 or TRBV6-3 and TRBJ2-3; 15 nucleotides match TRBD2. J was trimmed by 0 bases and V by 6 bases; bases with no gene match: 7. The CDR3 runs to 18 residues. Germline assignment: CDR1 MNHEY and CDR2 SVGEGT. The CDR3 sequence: CASRTSGLAGGSTDTQYF. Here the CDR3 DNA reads TGTGCCAGCAGGACATCCGGACTAGCGGGGGGGAGCACAGATACGCAGTATTTT.

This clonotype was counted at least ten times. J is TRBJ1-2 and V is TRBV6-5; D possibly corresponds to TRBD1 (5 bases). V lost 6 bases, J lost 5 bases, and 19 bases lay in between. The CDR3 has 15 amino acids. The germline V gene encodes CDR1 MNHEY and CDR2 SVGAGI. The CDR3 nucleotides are TGTGCCAGCAGGCCCTCCCCTCGGGGACTTTATGGCTACACCTTC. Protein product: CASRPSPRGLYGYTF.

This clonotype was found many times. CDR3 region: CASTNSWDGAEGAQYF. DNA for the CDR3: TGCGCCAGCACCAACTCTTGGGACGGAGCGGAAGGGGCCCAGTACTTC. The chain joins TRBV5-1 to TRBJ2-5; D is possibly TRBD1 or TRBD2 (5 bases each). This CDR3 has 16 amino acids. Germline V gives CDR1 SGHRS, CDR2 YFSETQ. With 6 bases removed from V and 9 bases from J, the gap between germline ends came to 27 bases.

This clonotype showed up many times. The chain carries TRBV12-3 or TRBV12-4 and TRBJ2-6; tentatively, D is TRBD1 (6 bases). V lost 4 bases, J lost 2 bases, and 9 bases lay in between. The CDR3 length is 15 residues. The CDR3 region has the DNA TGTGCCAGCAGTTCCACAGGGACTGGGGCCAACGTCCTGACTTTC. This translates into CASSSTGTGANVLTF.

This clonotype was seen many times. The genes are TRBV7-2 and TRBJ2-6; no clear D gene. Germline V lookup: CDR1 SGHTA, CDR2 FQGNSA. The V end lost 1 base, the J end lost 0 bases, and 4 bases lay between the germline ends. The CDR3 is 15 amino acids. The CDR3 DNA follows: TGTGCCAGCAGCTTAGTTCACTCTGGGGCCAACGTCCTGACTTTC. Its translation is CASSLVHSGANVLTF.

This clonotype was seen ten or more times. The CDR3: CASSRSALADTQYF. Written as DNA, the CDR3 is TGTGCCAGCAGTAGGTCAGCTCTCGCAGATACGCAGTATTTT. This sequence joins TRBV6-5 and TRBJ2-3; no clear D gene. In germline, CDR1 is MNHEY, CDR2 SVGAGI. The V gene lost 5 bases and the J gene lost 4 bases, with 13 bases spanning the gap. The CDR3 runs 14 residues.

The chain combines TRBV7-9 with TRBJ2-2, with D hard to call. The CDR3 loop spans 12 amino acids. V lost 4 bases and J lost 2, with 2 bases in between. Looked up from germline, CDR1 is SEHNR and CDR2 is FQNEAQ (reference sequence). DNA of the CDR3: TGTGCCAGCAGCTATAACACCGGGGAGCTGTTTTTT. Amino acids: CASSYNTGELFF.

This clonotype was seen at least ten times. CDR3: CATHRGAGGNSPLHF. The CDR3, as DNA: TGTGCCACCCACCGCGGGGCAGGGGGGAATTCACCCCTCCACTTT. The chain links TRBV24-1 to TRBJ1-6; TRBD1 agrees at 7 bases. Germline values: CDR1 KGHDR, CDR2 SFDVKD. The CDR3 runs to 15 residues. V dropped 9 bases and J dropped 7; count of bases not matched to a gene: 11.

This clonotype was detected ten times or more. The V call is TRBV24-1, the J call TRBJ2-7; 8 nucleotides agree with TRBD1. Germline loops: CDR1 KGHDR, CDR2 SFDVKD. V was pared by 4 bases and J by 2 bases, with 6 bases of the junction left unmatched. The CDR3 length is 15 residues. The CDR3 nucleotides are TGTGCCACCAGTGAGTGGACAGGGAACACCTACGAGCAGTACTTC. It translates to CATSEWTGNTYEQYF.

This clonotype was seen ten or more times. CDR3 in DNA: TGTGCCAGCAGCTTTGGCAGCTCCCAGACCCAGTACTTC. It yields the protein CASSFGSSQTQYF. The rearrangement joins TRBV7-2 to TRBJ2-5, with D unclear. Trimming removed 3 bases from V and 6 bases from J, with 11 bases in between. The CDR3 sequence is 13 residues long. The germline gives CDR1 SGHTA, CDR2 FQGNSA.

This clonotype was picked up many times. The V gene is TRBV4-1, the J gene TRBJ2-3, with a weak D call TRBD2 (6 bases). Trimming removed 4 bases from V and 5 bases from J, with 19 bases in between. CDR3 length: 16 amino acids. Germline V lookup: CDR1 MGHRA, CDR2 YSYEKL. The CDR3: CASSPRTSSAGDTQYF. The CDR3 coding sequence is TGCGCCAGCAGCCCCAGAACTAGCTCCGCGGGAGATACGCAGTATTTT.

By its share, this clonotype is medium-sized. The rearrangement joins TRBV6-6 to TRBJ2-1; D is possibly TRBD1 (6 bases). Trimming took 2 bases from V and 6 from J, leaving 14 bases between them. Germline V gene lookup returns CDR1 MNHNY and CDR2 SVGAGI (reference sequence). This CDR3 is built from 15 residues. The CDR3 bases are TGTGCCAGCAGTTACCGTGGACAGCCAGTCAATGAGCAGTTCTTC. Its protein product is CASSYRGQPVNEQFF.

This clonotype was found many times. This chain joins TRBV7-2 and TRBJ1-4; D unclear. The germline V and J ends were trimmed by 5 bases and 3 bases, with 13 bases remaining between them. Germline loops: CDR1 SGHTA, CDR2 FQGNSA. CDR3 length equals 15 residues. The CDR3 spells CASSPTRLANEKLFF. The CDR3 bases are TGTGCCAGCAGCCCCACACGGCTGGCTAATGAAAAACTGTTTTTT.

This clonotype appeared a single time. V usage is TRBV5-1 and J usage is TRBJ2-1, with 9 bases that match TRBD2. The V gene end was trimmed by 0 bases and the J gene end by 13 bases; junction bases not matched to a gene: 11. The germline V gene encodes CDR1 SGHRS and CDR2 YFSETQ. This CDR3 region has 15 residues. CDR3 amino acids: CASSLGRTGTSIQFF. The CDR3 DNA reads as TGCGCCAGCAGCTTGGGTCGAACCGGGACTAGCATTCAGTTCTTC.

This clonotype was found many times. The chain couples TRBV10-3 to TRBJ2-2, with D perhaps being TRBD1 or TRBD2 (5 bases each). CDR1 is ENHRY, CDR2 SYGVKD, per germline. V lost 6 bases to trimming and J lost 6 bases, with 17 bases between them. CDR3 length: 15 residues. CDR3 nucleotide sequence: TGTGCCATCAGGGGGTGGGGACCCGCCCCCGGGGAGCTGTTTTTT. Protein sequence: CAIRGWGPAPGELFF.

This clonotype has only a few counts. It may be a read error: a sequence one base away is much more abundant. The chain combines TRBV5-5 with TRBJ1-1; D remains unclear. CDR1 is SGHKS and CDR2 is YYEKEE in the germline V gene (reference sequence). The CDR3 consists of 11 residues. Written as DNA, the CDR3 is TGTGTCAGCAGCTTTGCAGCTGAAGCTTTCTTT. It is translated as CVSSFAAEAFF.

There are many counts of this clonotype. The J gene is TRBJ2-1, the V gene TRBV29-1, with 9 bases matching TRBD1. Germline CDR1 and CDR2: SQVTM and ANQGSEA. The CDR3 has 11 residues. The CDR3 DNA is TGCAGGACAGGGGGGATCAATGAGCAGTTCTTC. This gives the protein CRTGGINEQFF.

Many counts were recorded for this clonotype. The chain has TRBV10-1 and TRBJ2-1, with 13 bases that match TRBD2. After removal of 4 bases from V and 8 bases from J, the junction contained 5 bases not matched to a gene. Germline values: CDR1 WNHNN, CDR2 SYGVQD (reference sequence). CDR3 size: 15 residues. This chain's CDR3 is CASSGGLAGADEQFF. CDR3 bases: TGCGCCAGCAGTGGAGGACTAGCGGGAGCGGATGAGCAGTTCTTC.

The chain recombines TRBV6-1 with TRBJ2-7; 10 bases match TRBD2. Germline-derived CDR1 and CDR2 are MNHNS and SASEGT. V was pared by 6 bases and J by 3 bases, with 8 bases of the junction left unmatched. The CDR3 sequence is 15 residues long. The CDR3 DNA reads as TGTGCCAGCAGCCCTAGACTAGCGGGCTACTACGAGCAGTACTTC. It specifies CASSPRLAGYYEQYF.

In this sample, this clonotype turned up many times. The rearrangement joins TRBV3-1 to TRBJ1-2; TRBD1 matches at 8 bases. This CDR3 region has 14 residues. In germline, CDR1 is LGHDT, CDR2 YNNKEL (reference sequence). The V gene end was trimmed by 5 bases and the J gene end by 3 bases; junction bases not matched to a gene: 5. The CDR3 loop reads CASSGQGNHYGYTF. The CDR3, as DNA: TGTGCCAGCAGCGGACAGGGCAATCACTATGGCTACACCTTC.

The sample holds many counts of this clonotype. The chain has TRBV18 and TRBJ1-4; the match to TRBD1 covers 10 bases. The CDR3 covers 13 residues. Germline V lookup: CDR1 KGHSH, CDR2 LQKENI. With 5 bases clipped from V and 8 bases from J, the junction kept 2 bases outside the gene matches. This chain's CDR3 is CASSSGQGEKLFF. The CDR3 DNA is TGTGCCAGCTCATCGGGACAGGGGGAAAAACTGTTTTTT.

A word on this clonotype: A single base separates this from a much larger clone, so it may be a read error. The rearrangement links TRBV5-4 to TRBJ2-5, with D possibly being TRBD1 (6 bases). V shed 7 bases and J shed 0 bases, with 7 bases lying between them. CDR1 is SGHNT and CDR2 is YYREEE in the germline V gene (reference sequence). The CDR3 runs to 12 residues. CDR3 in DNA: TGTGCCAGCGGACAGAACCAAGAGACCCAGTACTTC. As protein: CASGQNQETQYF.

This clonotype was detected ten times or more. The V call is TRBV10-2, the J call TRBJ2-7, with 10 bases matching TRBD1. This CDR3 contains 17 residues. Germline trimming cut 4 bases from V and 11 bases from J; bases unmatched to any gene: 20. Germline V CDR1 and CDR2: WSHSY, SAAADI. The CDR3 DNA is TGCGCCAGCAGTGGGACGGGACAGGGGTTCTTCGCACCGCGGGAGTACTTC. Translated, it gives CASSGTGQGFFAPREYF.

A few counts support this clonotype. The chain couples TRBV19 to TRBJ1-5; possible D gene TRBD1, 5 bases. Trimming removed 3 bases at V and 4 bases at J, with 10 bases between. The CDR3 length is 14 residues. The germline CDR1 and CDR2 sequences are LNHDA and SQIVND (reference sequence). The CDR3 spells CASSIAGGNQPQHF. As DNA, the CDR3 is TGTGCCAGTAGTATTGCGGGGGGAAATCAGCCCCAGCATTTT.